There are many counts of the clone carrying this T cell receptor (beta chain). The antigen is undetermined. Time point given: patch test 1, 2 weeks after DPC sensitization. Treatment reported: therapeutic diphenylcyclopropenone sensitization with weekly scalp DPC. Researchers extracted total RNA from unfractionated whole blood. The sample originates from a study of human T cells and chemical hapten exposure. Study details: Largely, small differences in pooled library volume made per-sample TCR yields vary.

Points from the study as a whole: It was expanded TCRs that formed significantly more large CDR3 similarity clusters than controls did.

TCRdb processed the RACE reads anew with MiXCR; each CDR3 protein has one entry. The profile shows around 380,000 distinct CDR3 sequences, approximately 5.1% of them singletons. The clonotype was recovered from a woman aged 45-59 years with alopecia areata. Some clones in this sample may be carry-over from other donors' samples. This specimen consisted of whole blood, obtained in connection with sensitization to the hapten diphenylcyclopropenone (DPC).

CDR3 bases: TGCAGTGCTAGAGGAGGACTAGCGGATCAAGAGACCCAGTACTTC. The encoded protein is CSARGGLADQETQYF. The rearrangement links TRBV20-1 to TRBJ2-5; 10 nucleotides agree with TRBD2. CDR1 and CDR2 (germline): DFQATT, SNEGSKA (reference sequence). The V gene end was trimmed by 1 base and the J gene end by 2 bases; junction bases not matched to a gene: 4. The CDR3 sequence is 15 residues long.